What follows describes a single T cell receptor (beta chain). Trimming took off 0 bases at V and 2 bases at J, with 11 bases between the two ends. The germline V gene has CDR1 KGHSH and CDR2 LQKENI. This CDR3 is 16 amino acids long. Original processing methods: Nucleated cell number was recorded as an estimate derived from reference gene primer amplification. Data came from immunoSEQ multiplex PCR; TCRdb stores just in-frame clones and leaves some out. The V and J calls and clone size are taken from that table; D and trimming were inferred from the DNA. Among about 160,000 clones listed, 82% were seen once. The source of the sample is a study of blood T cell repertoires in COVID-19. Looking at the study overall: Samples came from the United States, Italy and Spain, spanning acute and convalescent COVID-19. The cDNA or gDNA used as material had been derived from T cells, B-cell-depleted T cells, or PBMCs.

This chain connects TRBV18 to TRBJ1-3; a possible D gene is TRBD1 (5 bases). Source material: peripheral blood. This TCR derives from a woman at least 80 years old with active or convalescent COVID-19. The CDR3 sequence is CASSPPGGAAGNTIYF. The CDR3 nucleotides read TGTGCCAGCTCACCACCGGGCGGGGCCGCTGGAAACACCATATATTTT.